This section outlines one T cell receptor beta chain sequence together with its context. The antigen is undetermined. Using immunoSEQ multiplex PCR, the repertoire was profiled, and TCRdb retains in-frame clones only, with some absent. The top ten hold 2.5% to 3% of the sample, which has hundreds of thousands of clones, roughly nine tenths seen once. The treatment denotes: some 20 received Ad26.COV2.S at low or high dose, single or two shots; about 5 received placebo; per-sample allocation not given. Samples analyzed were those drawn on day 63 after the first vaccine or placebo injection. This sample was included in a study of Ad26.COV2.S vaccination and SARS-CoV-2 variants. Study-level findings and limits: TCR breadth and depth analyses may have underestimated total T cell responses.

This receptor was obtained from a person between 18 and 60 years old who received the Ad26.COV2.S COVID-19 vaccine or a placebo. This sample comprised peripheral blood, obtained in a trial of Ad26.COV2.S vaccine versus placebo.

CDR3 in amino acids: CASRPIWTGAYGYTF. DNA for the CDR3: TGTGCCAGCAGGCCGATTTGGACAGGGGCCTATGGCTACACCTTC. The chain links TRBV6-1 to TRBJ1-2; TRBD1 agrees at 9 bases. The CDR3 consists of 15 residues. V shed 6 bases, J shed 4 bases, and the junction held 9 bases outside the gene matches. CDR1 and CDR2 from the germline V gene are MNHNS and SASEGT.